These T cell receptor beta chains were read from a single sample in a study of shared clonotypes between healthy human individuals. Method: immunoSEQ multiplex PCR; TCRdb's copy keeps in-frame clones and lacks some. Of 2 million to 2.5 million clones listed, roughly 91% are singletons. The sample was naive CD8+ T cells from PBMCs. Receptors were obtained from a man aged 18 to 29 in good health. Some clones in this sample may be carry-over from other donors' samples. CDR3s include the opening cysteine and the closing phenylalanine or tryptophan. The order of the fields is D gene, clone size, V gene, J gene, CDR3 DNA, CDR3 protein. A D gene is named only where the DNA matches it firmly. Only part of the rows carry a size: once, few, many, or a class if the clone is expanded.

>TRBD2|NA|TRBV5-6|TRBJ2-1
TGTGCCAGCAGTACTAGCGGGAGTTTCTACAATGAGCAGTTCTTC
CASSTSGSFYNEQFF
>TRBD2|NA|TRBV28|TRBJ2-7
TGTGCCAGCAGTTTATGGGGGACTAGCGGGAGAATGGCCTACGAGCAGTACTTC
CASSLWGTSGRMAYEQYF
>TRBD1|NA|TRBV7-9|TRBJ1-2
TGTGCCAGCAGCTTAGGCGTGACAGGGGGTTTAAACTATGGCTACACCTTC
CASSLGVTGGLNYGYTF
>TRBD1|NA|TRBV5-8|TRBJ2-1
TGTGCCAGCAGCTTCGACAGGGGGCTATGGAATGAGCAGTTCTTC
CASSFDRGLWNEQFF
>TRBD1|NA|TRBV6-5|TRBJ1-1
TGTGCCAGCAGTTACTCTCGCCCACAGGGGGCAATTGACGCTTTCTTT
CASSYSRPQGAIDAFF
>TRBD2|NA|TRBV11-2|TRBJ2-7
TGTGCCAGCAGCTTAGGCGGGAGGGCCTCCGAGCAGTACTTC
CASSLGGRASEQYF
>NA|NA|TRBV27|TRBJ2-7
TGTGCCAGCAGTTTATGGACGGACACCTACGAGCAGTACTTC
CASSLWTDTYEQYF
>NA|once|TRBV13|TRBJ2-3
TGTGCCAGCAACCCCCCCGGGGGCCCATCCACAGATACGCAGTATTTT
CASNPPGGPSTDTQYF
>NA|NA|TRBV27|TRBJ1-2
TGTGCCAGCAGCCAAGGGGGGAACTATGGCTACACCTTC
CASSQGGNYGYTF
>NA|NA|TRBV4-1|TRBJ1-5
TGCGCCAGCAGCCAAGTTGACGATCAGCCCCAGCATTTT
CASSQVDDQPQHF
>TRBD2|NA|TRBV4-1|TRBJ2-3
TGCGCCAGCATGTTCCTAGCGGAGCACGGTACGCAGTATTTT
CASMFLAEHGTQYF
>NA|NA|TRBV4-3|TRBJ1-1
TGCGCCAGCAGCCAATTGGGTGAGGGGATCACTGAAGCTTTCTTT
CASSQLGEGITEAFF
>TRBD1|NA|TRBV19|TRBJ2-7
TGTGCCAGTAGTGACAGGGTTAGCCAAGGCGAGCAGTACTTC
CASSDRVSQGEQYF
>TRBD1|NA|TRBV7-6|TRBJ2-5
TGTGCCAGCAGCCACCGGGCCAGGGACAGGGGGCCGGAGACCCAGTACTTC
CASSHRARDRGPETQYF
>TRBD2|NA|TRBV27|TRBJ2-7
TGTGCCAGCAGTTTATCCCCGGCTAGCGGGAGGGGCGAGCAGTACTTC
CASSLSPASGRGEQYF
>TRBD1|NA|TRBV5-1|TRBJ2-7
TGCGCCAGCAGCTTGGCCCCTGTTCCGACAGGGGAATCCTACGAGCAGTACTTC
CASSLAPVPTGESYEQYF
>NA|NA|TRBV6-5|TRBJ2-5
TGTGCCAGCAGTAATGAGCGAGACCAAGAGACCCAGTACTTC
CASSNERDQETQYF
>TRBD2|NA|TRBV9|TRBJ2-1
TGTGCCAGCAGCGTATACGGGACTAGCGCGAACAATGAGCAGTTCTTC
CASSVYGTSANNEQFF
>TRBD1|NA|TRBV6-5|TRBJ1-4
TGTGCCAGCAGCCCCGCGACAGGGACTAATGAAAAACTGTTTTTT
CASSPATGTNEKLFF
>NA|NA|TRBV5-1|TRBJ2-7
TGCGCCAGCAGGACCAATTCCCCCTCCTACGAGCAGTACTTC
CASRTNSPSYEQYF
>TRBD1|NA|TRBV27|TRBJ1-2
TGTGCCAGCAGTTCGAGGGGGCTCCACTATGGCTACACCTTC
CASSSRGLHYGYTF
>TRBD1|NA|TRBV29-1|TRBJ2-5
TGCAGCGTTGAATCTGAGGGACAGGGTTTTCGAGAGACCCAGTACTTC
CSVESEGQGFRETQYF
>NA|NA|TRBV10-1|TRBJ2-1
TGCGCCAGCAGTGAGAATTCTCGGGAGCAGTTCTTC
CASSENSREQFF
>TRBD1|NA|TRBV7-8|TRBJ1-1
TGTGCCAGCAGCTGGACAGGGGTCGGTGGCACTGAAGCTTTCTTT
CASSWTGVGGTEAFF
>TRBD2|NA|TRBV18|TRBJ2-3
TGTGCCAGCTCAGTGGGGACTAGCGGGAGCACAGATACGCAGTATTTT
CASSVGTSGSTDTQYF
>NA|NA|TRBV6-5|TRBJ2-5
TGTGCCAGCAGTTCGGCGTACCTTCGGGCAGAGACCCAGTACTTC
CASSSAYLRAETQYF